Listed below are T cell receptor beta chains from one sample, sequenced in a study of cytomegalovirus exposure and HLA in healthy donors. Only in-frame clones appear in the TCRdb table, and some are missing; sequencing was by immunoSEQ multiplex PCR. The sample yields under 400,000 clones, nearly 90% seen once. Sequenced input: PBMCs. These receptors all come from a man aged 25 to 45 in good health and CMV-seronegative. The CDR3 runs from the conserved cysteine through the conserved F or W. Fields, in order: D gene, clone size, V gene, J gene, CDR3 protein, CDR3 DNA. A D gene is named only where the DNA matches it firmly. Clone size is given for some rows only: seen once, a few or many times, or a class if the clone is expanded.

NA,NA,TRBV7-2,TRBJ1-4,CASSSRAGPDPMLFF,TGTGCCAGCAGCTCGAGGGCCGGTCCGGACCCGATGTTGTTTTTT
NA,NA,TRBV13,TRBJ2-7,CASSLKGAGAQGEQYF,TGTGCCAGCAGCTTAAAGGGTGCGGGGGCACAAGGAGAGCAGTACTTC
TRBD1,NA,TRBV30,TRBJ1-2,CAWSTGGTNYGYTF,TGTGCCTGGAGTACAGGGGGTACTAACTATGGCTACACCTTC
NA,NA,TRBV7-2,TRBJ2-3,CASSLVNSADTQYF,TGTGCCAGCAGCTTAGTTAACTCTGCAGATACGCAGTATTTT
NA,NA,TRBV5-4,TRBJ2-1,CASSLAGRSYNEQFF,TGTGCCAGCAGCTTGGCAGGGCGCTCCTACAATGAGCAGTTCTTC
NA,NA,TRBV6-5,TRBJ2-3,CASSYGPSGTDTQYF,TGTGCCAGCAGTTACGGGCCCTCTGGCACAGATACGCAGTATTTT
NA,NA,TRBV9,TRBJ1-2,CASSARTAYGYTF,TGTGCCAGCAGCGCGAGGACAGCCTATGGCTACACCTTC
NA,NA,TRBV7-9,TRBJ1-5,CASSLEQGNQPQHF,TGTGCCAGCAGCTTAGAGCAGGGCAATCAGCCCCAGCATTTT
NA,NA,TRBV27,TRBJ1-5,CASSHGNQPQHF,TGTGCCAGCAGCCATGGCAATCAGCCCCAGCATTTT
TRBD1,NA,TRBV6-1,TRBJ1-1,CASSDRGPISTEAFF,TGTGCCAGCAGTGACAGGGGGCCAATAAGCACTGAAGCTTTCTTT
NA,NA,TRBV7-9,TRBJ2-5,CASSLRLSETQYF,TGTGCCAGCAGCCTTAGATTGTCGGAGACCCAGTACTTC
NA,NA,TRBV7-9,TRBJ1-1,CASSPPGGAKAFF,TGTGCCAGCAGCCCCCCTGGGGGCGCGAAAGCTTTCTTT
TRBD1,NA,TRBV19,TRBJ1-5,CASGGTGPNQPQHF,TGTGCCAGTGGGGGGACAGGGCCAAATCAGCCCCAGCATTTT
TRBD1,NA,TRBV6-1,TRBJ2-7,CASIGTGGFYEQYF,TGTGCCAGCATTGGGACAGGGGGCTTCTACGAGCAGTACTTC
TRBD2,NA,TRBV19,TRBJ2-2,CASTMYLVPGLANGELFF,TGTGCCAGCACAATGTACCTTGTTCCGGGACTAGCGAACGGGGAGCTGTTTTTT
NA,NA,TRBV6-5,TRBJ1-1,CASSYSAETYF,TGTGCCAGCAGTTACTCGGCCGAGACTTACTTT
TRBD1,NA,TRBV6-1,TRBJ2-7,CASRQGARDEQYF,TGTGCCAGCAGACAGGGGGCGCGTGACGAGCAGTACTTC
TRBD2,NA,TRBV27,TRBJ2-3,CASSLASGGAFTDTQYF,TGTGCCAGCAGTTTGGCCAGCGGGGGGGCCTTTACTGATACGCAGTATTTT
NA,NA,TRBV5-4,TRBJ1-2,CASSFSGEGGYTF,TGTGCCAGCAGCTTTTCAGGGGAGGGTGGCTACACCTTC
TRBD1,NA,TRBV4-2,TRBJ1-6,CASSQGRQGASNSPLHF,TGTGCCAGCAGCCAAGGCCGACAGGGGGCGTCTAATTCACCCCTCCACTTT
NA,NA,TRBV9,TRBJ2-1,CASSVEQNYNEQFF,TGTGCCAGCAGCGTAGAACAGAACTACAATGAGCAGTTCTTC
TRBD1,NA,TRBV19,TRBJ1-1,CASSIRDRGTEAFF,TGTGCCAGTAGTATAAGGGACAGGGGCACTGAAGCTTTCTTT
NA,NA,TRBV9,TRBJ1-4,CASSVGGNDEKLFF,TGTGCCAGCAGCGTAGGGGGCAATGATGAAAAACTGTTTTTT
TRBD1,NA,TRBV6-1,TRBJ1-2,CASSVTGTGVSYGYTF,TGTGCCAGCAGTGTCACCGGGACAGGGGTTAGCTATGGCTACACCTTC
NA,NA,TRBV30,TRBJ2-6,CAWRPNPTSGRANVLTF,TGTGCCTGGAGGCCCAACCCCACGTCAGGCCGGGCCAACGTCCTGACTTTC
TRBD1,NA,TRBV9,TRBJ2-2,CASSVHGRGQDGELFF,TGTGCCAGCAGCGTACACGGCAGGGGGCAGGACGGGGAGCTGTTTTTT
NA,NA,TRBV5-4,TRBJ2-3,CASSFIAGDTQYF,TGTGCCAGCAGCTTCATTGCCGGGGATACGCAGTATTTT
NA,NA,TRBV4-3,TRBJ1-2,CASSQGVGSFQGGYTF,TGCGCCAGCAGCCAAGGAGTCGGGTCGTTCCAGGGTGGCTACACCTTC
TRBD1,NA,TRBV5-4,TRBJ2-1,CASSTDRASYNEQFF,TGTGCCAGCAGCACCGACAGGGCCTCATACAATGAGCAGTTCTTC
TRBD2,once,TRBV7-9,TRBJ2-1,CASSARLAANEQFF,TGTGCCAGCAGCGCACGACTAGCGGCAAATGAGCAGTTCTTC
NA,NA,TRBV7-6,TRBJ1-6,CASSSTGYNSPLHF,TGTGCCAGCAGCTCCACAGGATACAATTCACCCCTCCACTTT
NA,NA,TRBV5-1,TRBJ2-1,CASSQRLNEQFF,TGCGCCAGCAGTCAGCGCCTCAATGAGCAGTTCTTC
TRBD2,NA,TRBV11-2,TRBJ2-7,CASSSYSGGTYEQYF,TGTGCCAGCAGCTCCTACAGCGGGGGGACCTACGAGCAGTACTTC
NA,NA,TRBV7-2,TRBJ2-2,CASRPSQGNTGELFF,TGTGCCAGCCGCCCGTCACAGGGGAACACCGGGGAGCTGTTTTTT